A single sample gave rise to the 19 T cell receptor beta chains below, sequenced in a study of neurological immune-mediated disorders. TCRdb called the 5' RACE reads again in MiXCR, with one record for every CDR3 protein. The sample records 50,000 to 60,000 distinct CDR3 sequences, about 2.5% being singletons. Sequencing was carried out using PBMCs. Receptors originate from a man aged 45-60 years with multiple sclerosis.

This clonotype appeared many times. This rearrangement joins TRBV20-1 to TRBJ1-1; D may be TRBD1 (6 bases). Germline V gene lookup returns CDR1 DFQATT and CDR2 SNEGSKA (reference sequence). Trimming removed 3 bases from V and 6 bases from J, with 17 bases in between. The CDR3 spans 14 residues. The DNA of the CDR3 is TGCAGTGCTAGTGGGCGGGGGCTCTGGGCTGAAGCTTTCTTT. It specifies CSASGRGLWAEAFF.

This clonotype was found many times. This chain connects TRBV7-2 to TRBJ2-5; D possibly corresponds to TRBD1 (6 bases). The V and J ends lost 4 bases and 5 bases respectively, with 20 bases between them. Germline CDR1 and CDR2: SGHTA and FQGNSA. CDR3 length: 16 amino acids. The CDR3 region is CASSSIGNRAWETQYF. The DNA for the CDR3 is TGTGCCAGCAGCTCGATAGGGAACAGGGCTTGGGAGACCCAGTACTTC.

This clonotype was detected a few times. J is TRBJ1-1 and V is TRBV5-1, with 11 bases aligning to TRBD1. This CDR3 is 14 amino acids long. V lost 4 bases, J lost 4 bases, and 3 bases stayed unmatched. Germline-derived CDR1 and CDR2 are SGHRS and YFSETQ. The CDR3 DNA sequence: TGCGCCAGCAGCGCGGGACAGGGGGGCACTGAAGCTTTCTTT. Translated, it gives CASSAGQGGTEAFF.

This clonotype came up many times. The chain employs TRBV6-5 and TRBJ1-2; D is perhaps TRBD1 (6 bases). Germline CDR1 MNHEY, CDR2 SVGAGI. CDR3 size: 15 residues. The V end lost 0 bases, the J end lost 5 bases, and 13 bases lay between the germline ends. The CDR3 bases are TGTGCCAGCAGTTACTCGAGGGGGGGCGCGTATGGCTACACCTTC. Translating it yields CASSYSRGGAYGYTF.

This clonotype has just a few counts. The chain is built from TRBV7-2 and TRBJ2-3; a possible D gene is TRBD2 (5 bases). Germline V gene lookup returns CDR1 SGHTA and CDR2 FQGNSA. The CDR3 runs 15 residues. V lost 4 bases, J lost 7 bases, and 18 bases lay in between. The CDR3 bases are TGTGCCAGCAGCTCGTACGGCGGGTCAATAAATACGCAGTATTTT. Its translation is CASSSYGGSINTQYF.

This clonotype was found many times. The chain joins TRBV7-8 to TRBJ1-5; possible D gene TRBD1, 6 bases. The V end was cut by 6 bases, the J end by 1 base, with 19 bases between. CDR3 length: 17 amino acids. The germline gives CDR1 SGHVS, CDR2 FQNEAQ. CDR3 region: CASSPARVGASNQPQHF. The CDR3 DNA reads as TGTGCCAGCAGTCCCGCGCGTGTGGGGGCGAGCAATCAGCCCCAGCATTTT. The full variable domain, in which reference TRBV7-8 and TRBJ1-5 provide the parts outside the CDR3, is GAGVSQSPRYKVAKRGQDVALRCDPISGHVSLFWYQQALGQGPEFLTYFQNEAQLDKSGLPSDRFFAERPEGSVSTLKIQRTQQEDSAVYLCASSPARVGASNQPQHFGDGTRLSIL.

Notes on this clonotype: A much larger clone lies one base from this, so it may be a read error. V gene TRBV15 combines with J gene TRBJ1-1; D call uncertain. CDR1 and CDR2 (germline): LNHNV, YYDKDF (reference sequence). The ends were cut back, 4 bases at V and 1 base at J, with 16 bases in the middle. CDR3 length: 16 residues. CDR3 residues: CATSIAVGAENTEAFF. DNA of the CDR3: TGTGCCACCAGCATAGCAGTCGGAGCAGAGAACACTGAAGCTTTCTTT.

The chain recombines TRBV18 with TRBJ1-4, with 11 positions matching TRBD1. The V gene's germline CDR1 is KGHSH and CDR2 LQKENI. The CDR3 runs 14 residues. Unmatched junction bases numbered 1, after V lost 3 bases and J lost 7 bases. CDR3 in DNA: TGTGCCAGCTCACCGGACAGGGGGCTTGAAAAACTGTTTTTT. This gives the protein CASSPDRGLEKLFF.

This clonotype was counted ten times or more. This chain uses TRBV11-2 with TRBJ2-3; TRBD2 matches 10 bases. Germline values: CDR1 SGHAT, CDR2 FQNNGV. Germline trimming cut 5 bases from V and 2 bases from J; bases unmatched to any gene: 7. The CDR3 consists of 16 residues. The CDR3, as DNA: TGTGCCAGCAGCCCCCATAGCGGGGGGCCCACAGATACGCAGTATTTT. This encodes CASSPHSGGPTDTQYF.

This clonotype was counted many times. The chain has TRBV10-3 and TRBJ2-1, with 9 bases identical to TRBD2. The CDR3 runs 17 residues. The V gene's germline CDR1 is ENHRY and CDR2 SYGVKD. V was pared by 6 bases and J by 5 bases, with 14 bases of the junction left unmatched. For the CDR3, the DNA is TGTGCCATCAGATTGGGAGGGAGCGGGGGGCCCGACAATGAGCAGTTCTTC. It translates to CAIRLGGSGGPDNEQFF.

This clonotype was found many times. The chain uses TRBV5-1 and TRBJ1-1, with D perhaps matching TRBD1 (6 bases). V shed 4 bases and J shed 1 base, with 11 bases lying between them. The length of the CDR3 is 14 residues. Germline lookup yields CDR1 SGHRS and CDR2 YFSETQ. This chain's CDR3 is CASSRQVGNTEAFF. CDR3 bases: TGCGCCAGCAGCAGACAGGTGGGGAACACTGAAGCTTTCTTT.

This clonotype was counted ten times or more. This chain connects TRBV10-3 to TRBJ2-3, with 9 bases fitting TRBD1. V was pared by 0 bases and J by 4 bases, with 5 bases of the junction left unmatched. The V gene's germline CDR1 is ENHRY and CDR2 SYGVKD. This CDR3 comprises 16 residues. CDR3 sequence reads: CAISESGTGFADTQYF. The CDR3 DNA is TGTGCCATCAGTGAGTCCGGGACAGGGTTTGCAGATACGCAGTATTTT.

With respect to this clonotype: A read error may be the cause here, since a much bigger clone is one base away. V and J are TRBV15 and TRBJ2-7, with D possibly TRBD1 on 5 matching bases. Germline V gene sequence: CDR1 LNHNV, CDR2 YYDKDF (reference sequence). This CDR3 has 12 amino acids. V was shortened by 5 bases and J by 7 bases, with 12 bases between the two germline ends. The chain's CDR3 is CATSPRAEEQYF. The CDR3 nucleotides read TGTGCCACCAGCCCCAGGGCGGAAGAGCAGTACTTC.

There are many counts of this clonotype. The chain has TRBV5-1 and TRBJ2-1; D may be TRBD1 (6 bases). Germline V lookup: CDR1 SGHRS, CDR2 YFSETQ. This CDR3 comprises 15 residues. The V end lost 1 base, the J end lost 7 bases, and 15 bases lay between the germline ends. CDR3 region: CASSLRAGAGNEQFF. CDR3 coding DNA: TGCGCCAGCAGCTTGCGGGCAGGGGCAGGGAATGAGCAGTTCTTC. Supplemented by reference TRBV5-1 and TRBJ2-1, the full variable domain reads KAGVTQTPRYLIKTRGQQVTLSCSPISGHRSVSWYQQTPGQGLQFLFEYFSETQRNKGNFPGRFSGRQFSNSRSEMNVSTLELGDSALYLCASSLRAGAGNEQFFGPGTRLTVL.

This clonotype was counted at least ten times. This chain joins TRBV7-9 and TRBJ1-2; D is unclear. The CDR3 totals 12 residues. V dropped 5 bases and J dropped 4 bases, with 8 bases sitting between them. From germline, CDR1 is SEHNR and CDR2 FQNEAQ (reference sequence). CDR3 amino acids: CASSTRSYGYTF. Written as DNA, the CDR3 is TGTGCCAGCAGCACGAGAAGCTATGGCTACACCTTC. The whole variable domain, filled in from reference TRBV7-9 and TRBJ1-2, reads DTGVSQNPRHKITKRGQNVTFRCDPISEHNRLYWYRQTLGQGPEFLTYFQNEAQLEKSRLLSDRFSAERPKGSFSTLEIQRTEQGDSAMYLCASSTRSYGYTFGSGTRLTVV.

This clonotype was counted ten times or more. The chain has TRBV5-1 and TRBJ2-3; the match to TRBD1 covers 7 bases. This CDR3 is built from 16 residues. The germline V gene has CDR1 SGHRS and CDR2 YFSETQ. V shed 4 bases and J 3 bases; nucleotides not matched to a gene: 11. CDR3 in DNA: TGCGCCAGCAGCCCGGGAAAGTACAGGGGAACAGATACGCAGTATTTT. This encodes CASSPGKYRGTDTQYF.

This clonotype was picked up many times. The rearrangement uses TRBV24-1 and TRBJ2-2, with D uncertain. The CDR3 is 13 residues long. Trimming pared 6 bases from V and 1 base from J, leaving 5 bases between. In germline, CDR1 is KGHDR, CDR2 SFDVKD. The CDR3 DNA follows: TGTGCCACCAGTCTCAGGAACACCGGGGAGCTGTTTTTT. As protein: CATSLRNTGELFF.

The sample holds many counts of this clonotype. The CDR3 here is CASSPRGTGWTDTQYF. In nucleotides, the CDR3 is TGTGCCAGCAGTCCACGGGGGACAGGTTGGACAGATACGCAGTATTTT. This chain uses TRBV27 with TRBJ2-3, with 8 bases aligning to TRBD1. Germline assignment: CDR1 MNHEY and CDR2 SMNVEV (reference sequence). Trimming cost V 5 bases and J 3 bases; bases outside gene matches: 10. CDR3 size: 16 residues.

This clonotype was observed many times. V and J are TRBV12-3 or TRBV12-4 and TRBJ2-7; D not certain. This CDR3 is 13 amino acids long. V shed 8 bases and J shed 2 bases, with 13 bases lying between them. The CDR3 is CASASTLTYEQYF. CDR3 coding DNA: TGTGCCAGCGCCTCTACCTTAACCTACGAGCAGTACTTC.